This T cell receptor (beta chain) comes out of a study of vaccination and CD4 T cells after COVID-19. Study observations and caveats: Median SARS-CoV-2-reactive clonotypes rose from approximately 23 to 38, not significantly. Detection of a median around 86% of reactive clones in convalescent patients was confined to the period after vaccination. The authors identified 304 of 307 vaccine-specific clones in convalescent patients as spike mono-reactive.

This CDR3 region has 13 residues. In germline, CDR1 is SSHAT, CDR2 FNYEAQ (reference sequence). The germline V and J ends were trimmed by 1 base and 10 bases, with 12 bases remaining between them. Treatment indicated: roughly 10-day PBMC culture with coronavirus spike peptide pools or control peptides (ViraFEST assay). T cells were expanded with peptide pools, and expanded clonotypes were identified by TCR sequencing. Scientists ran DNA taken from cultured CD4+ T cells through the Oncomine TCR Beta short-read assay for sequencing. TCRdb itself ran the PCR reads through MiXCR, one entry per CDR3 protein. Here the sample spans 15,000 to 20,000 distinct CDR3 sequences, 36% being singletons. Notes on this clonotype: The antigen remains unidentified.

The TCR sequence derives from a human donor who received a COVID-19 vaccine. This chain uses TRBV7-7 with TRBJ2-3; D remains ambiguous. The specimen comprised CD4+ T cells from blood, cultured in vitro, sampled before SARS-CoV-2 vaccination. The CDR3 coding sequence is TGTGCCAGCAGCTTAGATGAAGGTCTGGCGCAGTATTTT. Translating gives CASSLDEGLAQYF.